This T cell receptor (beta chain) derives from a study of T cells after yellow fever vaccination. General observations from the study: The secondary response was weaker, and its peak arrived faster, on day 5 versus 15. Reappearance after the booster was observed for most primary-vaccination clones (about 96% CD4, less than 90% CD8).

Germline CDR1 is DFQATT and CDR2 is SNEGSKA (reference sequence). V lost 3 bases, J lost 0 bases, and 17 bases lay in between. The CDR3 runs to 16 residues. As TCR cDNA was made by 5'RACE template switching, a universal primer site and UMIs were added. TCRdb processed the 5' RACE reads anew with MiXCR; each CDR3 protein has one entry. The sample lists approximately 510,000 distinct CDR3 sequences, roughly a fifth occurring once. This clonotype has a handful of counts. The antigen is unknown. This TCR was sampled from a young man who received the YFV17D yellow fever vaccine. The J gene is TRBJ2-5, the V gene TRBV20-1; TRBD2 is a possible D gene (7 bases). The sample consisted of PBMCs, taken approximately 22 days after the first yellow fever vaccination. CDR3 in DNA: TGCAGTGCTAGGCCCGCGGGGGCCTACAACCAAGAGACCCAGTACTTC. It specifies CSARPAGAYNQETQYF.